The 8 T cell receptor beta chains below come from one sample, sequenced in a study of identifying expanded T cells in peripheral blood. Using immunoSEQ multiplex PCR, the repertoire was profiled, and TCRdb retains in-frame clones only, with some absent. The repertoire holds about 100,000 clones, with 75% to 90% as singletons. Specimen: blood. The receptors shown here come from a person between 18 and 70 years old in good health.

The CDR3: CATSRDPALPAFF. CDR3 coding DNA: TGTGCCACCAGCAGAGATCCGGCTTTGCCAGCTTTCTTT. The gene calls are TRBV15 and TRBJ1-1; D call uncertain. The CDR3 runs 13 residues. Looked up from germline, CDR1 is LNHNV and CDR2 is YYDKDF (reference sequence). Trimming took off 0 bases at V and 10 bases at J, with 12 bases between the two ends.

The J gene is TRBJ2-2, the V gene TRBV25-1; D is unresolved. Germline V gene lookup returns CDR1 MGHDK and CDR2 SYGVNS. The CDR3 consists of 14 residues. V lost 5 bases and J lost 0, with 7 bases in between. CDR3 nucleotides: TGTGCCAGCAGTACTCTTTCGAACACCGGGGAGCTGTTTTTT. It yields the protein CASSTLSNTGELFF.

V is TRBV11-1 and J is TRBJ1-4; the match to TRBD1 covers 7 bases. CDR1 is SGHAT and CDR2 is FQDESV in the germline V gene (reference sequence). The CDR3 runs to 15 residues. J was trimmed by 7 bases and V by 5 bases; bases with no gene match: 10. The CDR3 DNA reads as TGTGCCAGCAGCGCCACAGGGGTAAGGAGTGAAAAACTGTTTTTT. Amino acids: CASSATGVRSEKLFF.

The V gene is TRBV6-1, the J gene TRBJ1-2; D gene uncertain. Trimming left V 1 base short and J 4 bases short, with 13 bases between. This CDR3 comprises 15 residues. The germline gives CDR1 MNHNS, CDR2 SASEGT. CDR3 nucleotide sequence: TGTGCCAGCAGTGAAGGGGCCAGCTCTATCTATGGCTACACCTTC. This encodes CASSEGASSIYGYTF.

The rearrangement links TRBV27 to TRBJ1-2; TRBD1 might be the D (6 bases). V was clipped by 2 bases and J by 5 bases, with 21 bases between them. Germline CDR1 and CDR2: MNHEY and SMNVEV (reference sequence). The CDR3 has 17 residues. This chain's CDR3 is CASSLTSGAHREYGYTF. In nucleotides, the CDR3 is TGTGCCAGCAGTTTAACGTCAGGGGCTCATCGAGAGTATGGCTACACCTTC.

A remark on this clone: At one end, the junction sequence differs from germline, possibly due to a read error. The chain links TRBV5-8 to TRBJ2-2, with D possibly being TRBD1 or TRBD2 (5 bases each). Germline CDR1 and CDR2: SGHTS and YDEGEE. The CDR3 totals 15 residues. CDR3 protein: CASSFRDRRTGEQFF. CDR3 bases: TGTGCCAGCAGTTTCCGGGACCGTCGGACCGGGGAGCAGTTTTTT.

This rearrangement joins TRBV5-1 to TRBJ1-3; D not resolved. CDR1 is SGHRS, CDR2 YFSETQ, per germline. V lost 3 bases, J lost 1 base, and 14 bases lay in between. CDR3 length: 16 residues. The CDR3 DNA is TGCGCCAGCAGCTCCGATCGGGTAAGGTCTGGAAACACCATATATTTT. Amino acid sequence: CASSSDRVRSGNTIYF.

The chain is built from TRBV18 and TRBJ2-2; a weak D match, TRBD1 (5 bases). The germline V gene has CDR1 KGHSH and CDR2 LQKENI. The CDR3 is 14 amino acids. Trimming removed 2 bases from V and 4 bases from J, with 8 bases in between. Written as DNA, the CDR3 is TGTGCCAGCTCACCAGAGACAGTCACCGGGGAGCTGTTTTTT. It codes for CASSPETVTGELFF.